A selection of T cell receptor beta chains follows, all from one sample in a study of T cell changes during pregnancy in multiple sclerosis. The repertoire was sequenced with immunoSEQ multiplex PCR; TCRdb's copy has only in-frame clones and lacks some. The sample comprises over 10,000 clones, around 88% of which are singletons, and less than 9.5% rests with the top ten. Sequencing used CD8+ T cells from peripheral blood mononuclear cells, obtained in the second trimester of pregnancy. Every receptor here comes from a female donor in good health, enrolled as a control in a pregnancy study. Both conserved end residues are part of each CDR3. A D gene is named only where the DNA matches it firmly. Size tells how often a clone was seen (once, few, many) or the class of an expanded clone, and some rows leave it out.

TRBD2	TRBJ2-1	-	TRBV6-5	TGTGCCAGCACAACTAGCGGCCCCTACAATGAGCAGTTCTTC	CASTTSGPYNEQFF
-	TRBJ2-2	-	TRBV5-6	TGTGCCAGCAGGGCCAGGGTAAGAGGGGAGCTGTTTTTT	CASRARVRGELFF
TRBD1	TRBJ2-7	-	TRBV7-9	TGTGCCAGCAGTTCCCAGACAGGGGGTTCAAGATCTTACGAGCAGTACTTC	CASSSQTGGSRSYEQYF
-	TRBJ1-1	-	TRBV6-6	TGTGCCAGCAGTTACTCGGGGAGGGGAAGGAACACTGAAGCTTTCTTT	CASSYSGRGRNTEAFF
TRBD2	TRBJ2-7	-	TRBV7-2	TGTGCCAGCAGCCCCCCCGGGCTAGCGGGGGGGCCCTACGAGCAGTACTTC	CASSPPGLAGGPYEQYF
TRBD1	TRBJ2-7	-	TRBV23-1	TGCGCCCGCGCCAGACAGGGTTCTTCCTACGAGCAGTACTTC	CARARQGSSYEQYF
-	TRBJ2-7	-	TRBV13	TGTGCCAGCTCCGACGACTACGAGCAGTACTTC	CASSDDYEQYF
-	TRBJ1-2	-	TRBV5-1	TGCGCCAGCAGCTTGGCCAGGGGCTTGCTCTTCTTC	CASSLARGLLFF
-	TRBJ2-2	-	TRBV6-1	TGTGCCAGCAGCGCCCCCTATGAGGCCGGGGAGCTGTTTTTT	CASSAPYEAGELFF
-	TRBJ2-7	-	TRBV4-1	TGCGCCAGCAGCCAAGGCAGCTCCTACGAGCAGTACTTC	CASSQGSSYEQYF
TRBD2	TRBJ2-5	-	TRBV18	TGTGCCAGCTCACCACCGCCGGGCGACCTAGCGGGAGACGATGACTTC	CASSPPPGDLAGDDDF
TRBD2	TRBJ2-3	-	TRBV7-2	TGTGCCAGCAGCTTCGGGGGACTAGCGGGAGTGGGTACGCAGTATTTT	CASSFGGLAGVGTQYF
-	TRBJ1-2	-	TRBV29-1	TGCAGCGTTGTTGGACAGTTGGGGTATGGCTACACCTTC	CSVVGQLGYGYTF
-	TRBJ2-3	-	TRBV6-1	TGTGCCAGCAGTGAAGTAGTGGGGGCCCCAGATACGCAGTATTTT	CASSEVVGAPDTQYF
TRBD1	TRBJ1-1	once	TRBV9	TGTGCCAGCACCGGGGGGACAGGGTCCCTGAACACTGAAGCTTTCTTT	CASTGGTGSLNTEAFF
-	TRBJ2-3	-	TRBV15	TGTGCCACCAGCATGAGAAGCACAGATACGCAGTATTTT	CATSMRSTDTQYF
TRBD1	TRBJ1-1	-	TRBV5-4	TGTGCCAGCAGCTGGACAGGGATATCCACTGAAGCTTTCTTT	CASSWTGISTEAFF
-	TRBJ2-6	-	TRBV2	TGTGCCAGCAGTCAGCGACAGGTGACCAACGTCCTGACTTTC	CASSQRQVTNVLTF
TRBD1	TRBJ2-7	-	TRBV19	TGTGCCAGTAGCCAGGACAGGGTTACTACGGGATCCCACTACGAGCAGTACTTC	CASSQDRVTTGSHYEQYF
TRBD2	TRBJ2-5	-	TRBV5-6	TGTGCCAGCAGCGGGGGACTAGCGGGGGGTGTCCAAGAGACCCAGTACTTC	CASSGGLAGGVQETQYF
TRBD2	TRBJ2-7	-	TRBV4-2	TGTGCCAGCAGCCGCGGACTAGCGGGACGGTACGAGCAGTACTTC	CASSRGLAGRYEQYF
-	TRBJ1-4	once	TRBV2	TGTGCCAGCAGTGAGCACAGGGTTGTTTATAATGAAAAACTGTTTTTT	CASSEHRVVYNEKLFF
-	TRBJ1-1	-	TRBV7-2	TGTGCCAGCAGCTTACGGCACCAGGGCACTGAAGCTTTCTTT	CASSLRHQGTEAFF
TRBD1	TRBJ1-1	-	TRBV7-9	TGTGCCAGCAGCTCCCCGGACAGGGGGAACACTGAAGCTTTCTTT	CASSSPDRGNTEAFF
TRBD2	TRBJ2-1	-	TRBV7-9	TGTGCCAGCAGCTTAGCCACGGGACTAGCGGTCGATGAGCAGTTCTTC	CASSLATGLAVDEQFF
-	TRBJ2-7	once	TRBV27	TGTGCCAGCAGTAAGAGTCGGGGTTTCCACGAGCAGTACTTC	CASSKSRGFHEQYF
-	TRBJ2-3	-	TRBV15	TGTGCCACCAGCAGAGGCCGGGACTCAGGACCCCCAGATACGCAGTATTTT	CATSRGRDSGPPDTQYF
TRBD2	TRBJ2-1	-	TRBV5-6	TGTGCCAGCAGCTTGGGAGCGGGAGACTTGTACAATGAGCAGTTCTTC	CASSLGAGDLYNEQFF
TRBD1	TRBJ2-2	-	TRBV2	TGTGCCAGCAGTTGGGACAGGGGGAACACCGGGGAGCTGTTTTTT	CASSWDRGNTGELFF
-	TRBJ1-5	once	TRBV27	TGTGCCAGCAGTTTCTCCCTCAATCAGCCCCAGCATTTT	CASSFSLNQPQHF
-	TRBJ2-1	-	TRBV11-3	TGTGCCAGCAGCTTGATGCCCGGGAGTGGCGCTGAGCAGTTCTTC	CASSLMPGSGAEQFF
-	TRBJ2-6	-	TRBV4-3	TGCGCCAGCAGCCACCGGGTCGCTGGGGCCAACGTCCTGACTTTC	CASSHRVAGANVLTF
TRBD2	TRBJ2-1	-	TRBV7-9	TGTGCCAGCAGCTTTCCGGGACTAGAACGCAATGAGCAGTTCTTC	CASSFPGLERNEQFF
-	TRBJ2-1	-	TRBV19	TGTGCCAGTAGTATCATCGGCAATGAGCAGTTCTTC	CASSIIGNEQFF
-	TRBJ1-2	-	TRBV7-3	TGTGCCAGCAGCTTACCACGCGGGGGACACAGCTCGCTGGGGAAGGTTTTCGCCTTC	CASSLPRGGHSSLGKVFAF
-	TRBJ2-6	-	TRBV28	TGTGCCAGCAGTTTCCTGGGACTTCCCGCCAGCTCTGGGGCCAACGTCCTGACTTTC	CASSFLGLPASSGANVLTF
-	TRBJ1-3	-	TRBV6-1	TGTGCCAGTGGGAGTACACACACCATATATTTT	CASGSTHTIYF
-	TRBJ2-1	-	TRBV6-7	TGTGCCAGCAGAAGCCCAGAGGACAATGAGCAGTTCTTC	CASRSPEDNEQFF
-	TRBJ1-4	-	TRBV7-9	TGCGCCAGCGTCGGCGGGGTTCATAATGAAAAACTGTTTTTT	CASVGGVHNEKLFF
-	TRBJ2-3	-	TRBV4-3	TGCGCCAGCAGCCAAGGGGGCCCCGGTGGCACAGATACGCAGTATTTT	CASSQGGPGGTDTQYF
TRBD1	TRBJ1-1	-	TRBV6-5	TGTGCCAGCAGTTACTCGATTCAGGGGGGTCGCACTGAAGCTTTCTTT	CASSYSIQGGRTEAFF
-	TRBJ2-7	-	TRBV30	TGTGCCTGGAGGGAGGCTAGCTTCCCGATCGAGCAGTACTTC	CAWREASFPIEQYF